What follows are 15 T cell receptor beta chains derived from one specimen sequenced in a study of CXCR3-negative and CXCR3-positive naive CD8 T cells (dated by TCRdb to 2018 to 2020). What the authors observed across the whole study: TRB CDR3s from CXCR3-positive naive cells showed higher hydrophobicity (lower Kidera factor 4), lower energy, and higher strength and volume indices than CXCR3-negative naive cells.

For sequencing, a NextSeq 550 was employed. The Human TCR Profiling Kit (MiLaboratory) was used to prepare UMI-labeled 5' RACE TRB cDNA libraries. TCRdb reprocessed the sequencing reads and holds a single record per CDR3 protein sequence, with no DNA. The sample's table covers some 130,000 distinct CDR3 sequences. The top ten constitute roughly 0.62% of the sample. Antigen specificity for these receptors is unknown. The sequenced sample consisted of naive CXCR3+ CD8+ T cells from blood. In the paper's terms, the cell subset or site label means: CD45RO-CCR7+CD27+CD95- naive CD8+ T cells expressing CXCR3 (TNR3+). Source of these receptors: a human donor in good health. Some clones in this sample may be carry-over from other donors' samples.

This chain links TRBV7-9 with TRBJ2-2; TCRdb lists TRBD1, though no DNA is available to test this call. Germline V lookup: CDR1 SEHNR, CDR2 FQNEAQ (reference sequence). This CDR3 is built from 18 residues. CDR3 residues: CASSLGAGEQSNTGELFF. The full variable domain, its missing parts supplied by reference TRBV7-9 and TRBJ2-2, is DTGVSQNPRHKITKRGQNVTFRCDPISEHNRLYWYRQTLGQGPEFLTYFQNEAQLEKSRLLSDRFSAERPKGSFSTLEIQRTEQGDSAMYLCASSLGAGEQSNTGELFFGEGSRLTVL.

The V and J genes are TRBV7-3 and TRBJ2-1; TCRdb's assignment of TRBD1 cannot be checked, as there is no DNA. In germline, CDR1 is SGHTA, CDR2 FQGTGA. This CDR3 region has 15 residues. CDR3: CASSPWGGGENEQFF.

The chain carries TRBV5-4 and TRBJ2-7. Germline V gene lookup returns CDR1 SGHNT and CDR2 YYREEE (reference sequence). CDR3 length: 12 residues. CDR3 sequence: CASSWGTEEQYF.

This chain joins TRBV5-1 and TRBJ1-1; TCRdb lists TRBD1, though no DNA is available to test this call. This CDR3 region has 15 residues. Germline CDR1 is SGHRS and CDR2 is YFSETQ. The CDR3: CASSPGVGADTEAFF.

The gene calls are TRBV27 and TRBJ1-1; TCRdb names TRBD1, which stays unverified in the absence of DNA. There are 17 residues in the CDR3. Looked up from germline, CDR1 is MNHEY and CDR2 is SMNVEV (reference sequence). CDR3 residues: CASRLGPGGSENTEAFF.

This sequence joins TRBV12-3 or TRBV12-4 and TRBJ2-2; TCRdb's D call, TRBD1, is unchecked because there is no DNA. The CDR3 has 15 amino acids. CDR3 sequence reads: CASTLQGRNTGELFF.

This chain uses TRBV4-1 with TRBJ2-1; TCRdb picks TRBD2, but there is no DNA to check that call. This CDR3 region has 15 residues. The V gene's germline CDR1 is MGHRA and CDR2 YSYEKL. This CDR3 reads CASSPRLAGADEQFF.

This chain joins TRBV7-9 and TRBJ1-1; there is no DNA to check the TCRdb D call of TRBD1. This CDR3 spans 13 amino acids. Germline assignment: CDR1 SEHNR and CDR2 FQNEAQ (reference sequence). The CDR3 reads CASSPPGSTEAFF.

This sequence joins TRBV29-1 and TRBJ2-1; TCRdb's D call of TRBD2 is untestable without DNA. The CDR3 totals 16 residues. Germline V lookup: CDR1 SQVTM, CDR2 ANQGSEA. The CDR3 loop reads CSVDGGLAGAYNEQFF.

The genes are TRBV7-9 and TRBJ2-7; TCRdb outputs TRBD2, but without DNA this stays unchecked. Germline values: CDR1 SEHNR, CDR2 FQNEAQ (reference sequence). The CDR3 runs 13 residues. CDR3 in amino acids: CASSHPQSYEQYF.

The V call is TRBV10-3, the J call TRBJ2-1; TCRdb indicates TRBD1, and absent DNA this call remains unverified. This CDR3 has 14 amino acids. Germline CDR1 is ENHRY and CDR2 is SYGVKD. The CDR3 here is CAISGVGDLNEQFF.

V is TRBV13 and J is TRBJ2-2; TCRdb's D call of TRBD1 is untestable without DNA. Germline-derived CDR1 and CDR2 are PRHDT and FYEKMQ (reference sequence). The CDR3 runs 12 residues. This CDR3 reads CASSQGVGELFF.

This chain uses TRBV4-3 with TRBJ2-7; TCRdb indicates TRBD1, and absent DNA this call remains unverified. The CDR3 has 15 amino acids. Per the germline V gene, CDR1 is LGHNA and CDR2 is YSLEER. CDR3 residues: CASSQDRGSAYEQYF.

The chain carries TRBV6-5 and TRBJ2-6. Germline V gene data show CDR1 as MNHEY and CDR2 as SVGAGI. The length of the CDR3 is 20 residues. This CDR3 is CASSYSDPAPRLAGANVLTF.

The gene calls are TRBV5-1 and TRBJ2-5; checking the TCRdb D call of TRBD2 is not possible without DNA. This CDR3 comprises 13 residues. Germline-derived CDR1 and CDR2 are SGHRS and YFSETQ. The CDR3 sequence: CASSLESSETQYF. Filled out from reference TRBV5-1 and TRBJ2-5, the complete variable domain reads KAGVTQTPRYLIKTRGQQVTLSCSPISGHRSVSWYQQTPGQGLQFLFEYFSETQRNKGNFPGRFSGRQFSNSRSEMNVSTLELGDSALYLCASSLESSETQYFGPGTRLLVL.